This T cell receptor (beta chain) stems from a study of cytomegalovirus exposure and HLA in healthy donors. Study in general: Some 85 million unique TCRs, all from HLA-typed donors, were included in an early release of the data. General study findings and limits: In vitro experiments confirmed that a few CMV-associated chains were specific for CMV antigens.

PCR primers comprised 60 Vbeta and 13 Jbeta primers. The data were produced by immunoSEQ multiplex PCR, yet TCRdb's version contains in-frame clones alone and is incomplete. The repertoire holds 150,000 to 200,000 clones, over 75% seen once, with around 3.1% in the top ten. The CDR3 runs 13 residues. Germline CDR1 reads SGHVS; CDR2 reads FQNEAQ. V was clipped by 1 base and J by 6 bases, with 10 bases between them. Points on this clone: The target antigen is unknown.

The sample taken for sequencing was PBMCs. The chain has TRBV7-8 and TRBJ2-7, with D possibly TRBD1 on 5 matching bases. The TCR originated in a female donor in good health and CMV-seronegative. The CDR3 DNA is TGTGCCAGCAGCTTAGAGGCAGGGCGCGAGCAGTACTTC. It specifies CASSLEAGREQYF.